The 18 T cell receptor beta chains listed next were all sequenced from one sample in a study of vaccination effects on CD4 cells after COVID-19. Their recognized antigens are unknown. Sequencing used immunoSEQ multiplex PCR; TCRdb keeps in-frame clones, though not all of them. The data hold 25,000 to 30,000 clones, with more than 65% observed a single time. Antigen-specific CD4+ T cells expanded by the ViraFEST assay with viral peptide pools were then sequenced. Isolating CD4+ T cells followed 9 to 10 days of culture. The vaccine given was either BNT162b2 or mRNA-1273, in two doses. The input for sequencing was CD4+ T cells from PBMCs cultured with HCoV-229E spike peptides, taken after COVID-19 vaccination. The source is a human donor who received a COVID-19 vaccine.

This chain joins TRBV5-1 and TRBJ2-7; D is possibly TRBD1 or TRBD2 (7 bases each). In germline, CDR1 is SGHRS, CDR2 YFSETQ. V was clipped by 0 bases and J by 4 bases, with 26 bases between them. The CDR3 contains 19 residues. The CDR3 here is CASSLAIRGDRTSLYEQYF. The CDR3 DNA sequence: TGCGCCAGCAGCTTGGCCATCCGGGGGGACAGAACCTCTCTTTACGAGCAGTACTTC.

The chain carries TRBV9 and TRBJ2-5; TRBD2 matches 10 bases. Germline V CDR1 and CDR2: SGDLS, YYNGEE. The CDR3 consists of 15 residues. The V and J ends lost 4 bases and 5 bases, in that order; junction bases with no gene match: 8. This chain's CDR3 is CASSSRTSGLETQYF. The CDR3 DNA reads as TGTGCCAGCAGCTCACGGACTAGCGGACTTGAGACCCAGTACTTC. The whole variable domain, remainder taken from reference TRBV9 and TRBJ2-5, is DSGVTQTPKHLITATGQRVTLRCSPRSGDLSVYWYQQSLDQGLQFLIQYYNGEERAKGNILERFSAQQFPDLHSELNLSSLELGDSALYFCASSSRTSGLETQYFGPGTRLLVL.

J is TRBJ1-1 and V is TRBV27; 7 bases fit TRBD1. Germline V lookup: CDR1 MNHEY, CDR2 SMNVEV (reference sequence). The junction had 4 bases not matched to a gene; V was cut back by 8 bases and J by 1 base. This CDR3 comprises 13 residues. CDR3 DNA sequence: TGTGCCAGCCGATGGACAGGGAACACTGAAGCTTTCTTT. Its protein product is CASRWTGNTEAFF.

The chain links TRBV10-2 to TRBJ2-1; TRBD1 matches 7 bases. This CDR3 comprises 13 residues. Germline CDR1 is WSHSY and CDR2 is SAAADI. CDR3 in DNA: TGCGCGAGGGGGCTGAGCTCCTACAATGAGCAGTTCTTC. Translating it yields CARGLSSYNEQFF.

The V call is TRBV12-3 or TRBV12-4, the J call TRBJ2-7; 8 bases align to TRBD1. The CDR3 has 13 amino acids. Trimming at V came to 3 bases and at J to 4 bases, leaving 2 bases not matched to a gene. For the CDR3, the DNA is TGTGCCAGCAGTTTTACAGGGGGATACGAGCAGTACTTC. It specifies CASSFTGGYEQYF.

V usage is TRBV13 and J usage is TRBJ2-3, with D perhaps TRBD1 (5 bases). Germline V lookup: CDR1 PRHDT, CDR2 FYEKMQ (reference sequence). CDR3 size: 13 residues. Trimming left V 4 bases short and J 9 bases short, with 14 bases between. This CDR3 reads CASSSRASSTQYF. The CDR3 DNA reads TGTGCCAGCAGCTCCAGGGCCTCCAGCACGCAGTATTTT.

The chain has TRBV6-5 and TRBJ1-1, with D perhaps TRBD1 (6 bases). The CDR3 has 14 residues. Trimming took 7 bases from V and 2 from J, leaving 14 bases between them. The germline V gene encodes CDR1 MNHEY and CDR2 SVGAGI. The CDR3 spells CASKRGGGNTEAFF. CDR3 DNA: TGTGCCAGCAAACGCGGGGGGGGCAACACTGAAGCTTTCTTT.

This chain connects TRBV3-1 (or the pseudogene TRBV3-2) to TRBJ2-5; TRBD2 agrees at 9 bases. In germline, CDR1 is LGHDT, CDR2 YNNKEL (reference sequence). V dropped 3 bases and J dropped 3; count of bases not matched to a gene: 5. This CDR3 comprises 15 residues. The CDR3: CASSHPGLAEETQYF. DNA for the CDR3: TGTGCCAGCAGCCACCCGGGACTAGCAGAAGAGACCCAGTACTTC.

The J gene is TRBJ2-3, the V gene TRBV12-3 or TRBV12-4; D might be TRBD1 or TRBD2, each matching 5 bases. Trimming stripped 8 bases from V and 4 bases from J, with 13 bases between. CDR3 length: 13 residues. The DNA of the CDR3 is TGTGCCAGCGGTTATGGGGACGCAGATACGCAGTATTTT. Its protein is CASGYGDADTQYF.

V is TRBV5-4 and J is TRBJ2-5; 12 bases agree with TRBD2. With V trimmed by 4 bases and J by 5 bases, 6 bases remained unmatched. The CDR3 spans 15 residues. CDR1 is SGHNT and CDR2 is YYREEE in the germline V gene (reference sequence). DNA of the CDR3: TGTGCCAGCAGCACGACTAGCGGGAGCGTCGAGACCCAGTACTTC. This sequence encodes CASSTTSGSVETQYF.

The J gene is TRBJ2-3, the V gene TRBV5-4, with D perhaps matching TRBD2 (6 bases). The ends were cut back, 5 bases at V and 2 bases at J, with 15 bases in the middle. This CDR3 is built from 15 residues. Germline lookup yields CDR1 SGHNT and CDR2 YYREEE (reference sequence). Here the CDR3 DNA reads TGTGCCAGCAGTCTTGGAGGGGTATCCACAGATACGCAGTATTTT. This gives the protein CASSLGGVSTDTQYF. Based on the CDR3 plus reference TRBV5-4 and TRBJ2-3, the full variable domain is ETGVTQSPTHLIKTRGQQVTLRCSSQSGHNTVSWYQQALGQGPQFIFQYYREEENGRGNFPPRFSGLQFPNYSSELNVNALELDDSALYLCASSLGGVSTDTQYFGPGTRLTVL.

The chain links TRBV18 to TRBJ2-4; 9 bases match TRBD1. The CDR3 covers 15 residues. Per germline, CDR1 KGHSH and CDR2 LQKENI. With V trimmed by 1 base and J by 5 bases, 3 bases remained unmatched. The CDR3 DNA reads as TGTGCCAGCTCACCACTCTGGACAGGGGAAAACATTCAGTACTTC. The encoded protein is CASSPLWTGENIQYF. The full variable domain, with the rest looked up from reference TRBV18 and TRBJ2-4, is NAGVMQNPRHLVRRRGQEARLRCSPMKGHSHVYWYRQLPEEGLKFMVYLQKENIIDESGMPKERFSAEFPKEGPSILRIQQVVRGDSAAYFCASSPLWTGENIQYFGAGTRLSVL.

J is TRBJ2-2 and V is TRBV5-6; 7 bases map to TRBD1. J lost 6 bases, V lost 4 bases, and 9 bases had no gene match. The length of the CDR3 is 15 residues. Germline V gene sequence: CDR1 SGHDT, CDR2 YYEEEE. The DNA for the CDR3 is TGTGCCAGCAGCCTAGGGGGCGCTAAGGCCGGGGAGCTGTTTTTT. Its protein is CASSLGGAKAGELFF. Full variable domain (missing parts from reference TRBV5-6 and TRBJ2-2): DAGVTQSPTHLIKTRGQQVTLRCSPKSGHDTVSWYQQALGQGPQFIFQYYEEEERQRGNFPDRFSGHQFPNYSSELNVNALLLGDSALYLCASSLGGAKAGELFFGEGSRLTVL.

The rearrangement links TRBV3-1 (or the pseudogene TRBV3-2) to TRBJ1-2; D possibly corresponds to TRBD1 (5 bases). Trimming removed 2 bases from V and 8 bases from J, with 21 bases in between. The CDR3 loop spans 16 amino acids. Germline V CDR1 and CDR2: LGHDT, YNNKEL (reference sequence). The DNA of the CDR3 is TGTGCCAGCAGCCAAACTCCCGAAGGGGTCGGGGAAGGCTACACCTTC. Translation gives CASSQTPEGVGEGYTF.

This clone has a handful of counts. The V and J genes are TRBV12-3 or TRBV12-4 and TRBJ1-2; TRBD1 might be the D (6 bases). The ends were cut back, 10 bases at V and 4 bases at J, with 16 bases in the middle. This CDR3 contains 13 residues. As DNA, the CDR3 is TGTGCCATCAGGGGAATGGCAACCTATGGCTACACCTTC. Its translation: CAIRGMATYGYTF.

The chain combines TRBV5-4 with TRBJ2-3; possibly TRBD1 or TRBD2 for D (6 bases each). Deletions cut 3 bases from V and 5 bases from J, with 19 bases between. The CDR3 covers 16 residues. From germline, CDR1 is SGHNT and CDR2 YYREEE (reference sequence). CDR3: CASSYHGRGPGDTQYF. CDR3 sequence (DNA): TGTGCCAGCAGCTATCACGGACGGGGGCCGGGAGATACGCAGTATTTT.

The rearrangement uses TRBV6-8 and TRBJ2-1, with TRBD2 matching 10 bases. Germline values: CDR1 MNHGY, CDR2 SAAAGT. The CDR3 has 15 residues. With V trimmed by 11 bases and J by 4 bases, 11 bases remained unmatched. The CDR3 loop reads CAGPGLARVYNEQFF. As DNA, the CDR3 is TGTGCCGGACCGGGACTAGCGAGGGTTTACAATGAGCAGTTCTTC.

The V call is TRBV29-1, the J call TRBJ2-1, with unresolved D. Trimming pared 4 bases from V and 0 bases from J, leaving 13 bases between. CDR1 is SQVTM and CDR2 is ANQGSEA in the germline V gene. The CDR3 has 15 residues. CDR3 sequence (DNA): TGCAGCGTTGCGAAGGAGCAGAGCTCCTACAATGAGCAGTTCTTC. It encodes CSVAKEQSSYNEQFF.